This record looks at one TCR beta chain sequence and its context. This CDR3 spans 18 amino acids. Germline V gene data show CDR1 as WSHSY and CDR2 as SAAADI. With 6 bases removed from V and 6 bases from J, the gap between germline ends came to 30 bases. This entry belongs to a study of blood T cell repertoires in COVID-19. Authors' data handling: Nucleated cell counts were estimated from reference gene primer amplification. Repertoires were generated with immunoSEQ multiplex PCR, while TCRdb's copy carries only in-frame clones and drops some. V, J and clone size derive from that table, while D and trimming were established from the DNA sequence. This table has about 150,000 clones, around four fifths appearing once.

Specimen: peripheral blood. This sequence was found in a woman aged 60-70 years with acute or convalescent COVID-19. The chain links TRBV10-2 to TRBJ2-7, with TRBD1 as a possible D gene (6 bases). CDR3 sequence: CASRQSLGGRYPPGEQYF. Here the CDR3 DNA reads TGCGCCAGCAGACAATCTTTAGGGGGACGGTACCCCCCGGGCGAGCAGTACTTC.